This TCR beta chain came from a study of molecular identifiers for immune sequencing clone quantification (dated by TCRdb to between 2018 and 2020). As for the study more broadly: For a replicate experiment, RNA from around 20,000 or 99,000 naive CD8 T cells was divided into five aliquots, of which four were sequenced. CD8 T cells were used in a methods study to benchmark molecular-identifier clustering-based TCR repertoire sequencing (MIDCIRS) and TCR RNA copy counting.

Spanning cysteine to phenylalanine, the CDR3 consists of 15 amino acids. Solely the CDR3 DNA is kept, with 45 bases framed from the first base. The germline V gene encodes CDR1 SGHRS and CDR2 YFSETQ. At the junction V is shortened by 2 bases and J by 5 bases; bases outside the gene matches: 5. This clonotype was recorded a few times. The antigen it recognizes is unknown. Base qualities are not recorded, but no much larger clone differs from it by a single base. What the authors observed across the whole study: The naive libraries included spiked-in Jurkat TCR RNA (about ten copies' worth), and this Jurkat TCR RNA is not part of the donor repertoire. Identical TCR molecules sharing a barcode could cause highly expanded clone sizes to be underestimated. When barcode sub-clustering was omitted, TCR diversity was inflated by chimeric consensus sequences, with chimeras reaching as high as 47%. Clones above 20 RNA copies held over 97% of molecules in CMV-specific effector cells but under 1% in naive cells. Modeling gave about 3 recovered TCR RNA copies per cell versus 7.5 to 10 by digital PCR, implying roughly 30% capture efficiency. Even against a background of one million naive CD8 T cells, spiked-in Jurkat TCR RNA amounting to a single cell's worth was reported to be detectable.

Receptor libraries were prepared by PCR. The data were produced on a NextSeq 500. Preparation of bulk TCR libraries followed a previously described approach, with the TCR primers listed in Table S5. Purification of total RNA was performed with the Qiagen AllPrep DNA/RNA kit. Before analysis, reads from multiple sequencing runs of the same library were pooled. The authors processed their data as follows. Only reads with exact TCR constant sequence were kept, trimmed to 150 nt, and grouped by their 12-nt molecular barcodes. Reads within each barcode group were sub-clustered using a 15% Levenshtein threshold, and quality-weighted consensus sequences were constructed for each RNA molecule. Non-functional sequences were removed, as were lower-count sequences one edit away from another. Based on a fit of two negative binomial distributions, barcode sub-clusters having less than 20% of the maximum read count were discarded. The public sequencing data were trimmed at Q25 with fastp and processed into clonotypes with MiXCR by TCRdb, which kept only in-frame beta chains. Each CDR3 protein gets just one entry, which takes the most common genes and DNA from the rows behind it. The V and J calls were not made by the authors but by TCRdb's processing. Here the sample has a few hundred thousand distinct CDR3 sequences; 25% occur a single time. The leading ten clones occupy 0.7% to 0.9% of the sample.

Libraries of naive CD8 T cells were generated from about 20,000 to 1,000,000 sorted cells, with 10%, 30% or 50% of the purified RNA used. On a BD FACSAria II, naive CD8 T cells were FACS-sorted as CD8+CD4-CCR7+CD45RA+ and collected into RLT Plus buffer. To test detection sensitivity, Jurkat RNA equal to ten TCR copies was added to samples of about 20,000-1,100,000 naive CD8 T cells. CD8 T cells were enriched with RosetteSep CD8+ T Cell Enrichment Cocktail and Ficoll-Paque, followed by ACK red cell lysis. The chain uses TRBV5-1 and TRBJ1-1; TRBD1 agrees with 11 junctional bases. The TCR comes from a human donor in good health. Some libraries in this study had Jurkat cell RNA spiked in. Sequencing used naive CD8+ T cells from blood, with Jurkat cell RNA spiked in. Per the publication, the cell subset or site label means: FACS-sorted CD8+CD4-CCR7+CD45RA+ naive T cells. DNA sequence: TGCGCCAGCAGCTTTACGGGACAGGGGGGAACTGAAGCTTTCTTT. The translation is CASSFTGQGGTEAFF.